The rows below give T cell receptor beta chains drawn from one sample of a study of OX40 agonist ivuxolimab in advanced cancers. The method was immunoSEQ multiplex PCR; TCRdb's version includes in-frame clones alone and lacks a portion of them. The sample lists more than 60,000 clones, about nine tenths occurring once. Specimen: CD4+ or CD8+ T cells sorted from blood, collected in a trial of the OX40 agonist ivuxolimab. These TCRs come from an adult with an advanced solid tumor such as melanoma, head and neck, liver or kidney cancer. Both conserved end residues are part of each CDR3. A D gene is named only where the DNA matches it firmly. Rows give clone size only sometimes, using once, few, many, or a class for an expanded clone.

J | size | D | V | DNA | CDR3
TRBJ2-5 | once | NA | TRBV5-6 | TGTGCCAGCAGCCCCTCCCATGAGACCCAGTACTTC | CASSPSHETQYF
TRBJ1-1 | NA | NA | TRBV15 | TGTGCCACCAGCAGCCAGGGGAAAGACACTGAAGCTTTCTTT | CATSSQGKDTEAFF
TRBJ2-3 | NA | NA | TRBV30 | TGTGCCTGGTCCGGGACTCCCCTGTCGGGACCTGGGGAAAAGAGCACAGATACGCAGTATTTT | CAWSGTPLSGPGEKSTDTQYF
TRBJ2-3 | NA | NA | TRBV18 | TGTGCCAGCTCACTCCTGGGTAGCGGAGGCACAGATACGCAGTATTTT | CASSLLGSGGTDTQYF
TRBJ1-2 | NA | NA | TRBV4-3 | TGCGCCAGCAGCCAAGTTGCAGCCAACTATGGCTACACCTTC | CASSQVAANYGYTF
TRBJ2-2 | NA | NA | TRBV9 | TGTGCCAGCAGCGTAGGGACGGCCGGGGAGCTGTTTTTT | CASSVGTAGELFF
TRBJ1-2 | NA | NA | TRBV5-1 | TGCGCCAGCAGCTTGCAGCCCCCTGGCTACACCTTC | CASSLQPPGYTF
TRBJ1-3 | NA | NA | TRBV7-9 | TGTGCCAGCAGCCAGGCGGAGCGCCCCGGAAACACCATATATTTT | CASSQAERPGNTIYF
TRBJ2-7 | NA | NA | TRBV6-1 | TGTGCCAGCATAGGGCCTCTCTCCTACGAGCAGTACTTC | CASIGPLSYEQYF
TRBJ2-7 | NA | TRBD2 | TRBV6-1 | TGTGCCAGCGGTGCTAGCGGGATTTTATACGAGCAGTACTTC | CASGASGILYEQYF
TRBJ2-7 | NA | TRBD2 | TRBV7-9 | TGTGCCAGCAGCTTGACTAGCGGGACCGCCTACGAGCAGTACTTC | CASSLTSGTAYEQYF
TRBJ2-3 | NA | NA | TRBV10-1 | TGCGCCAGCAGCCCCGGGACCGCAGCAACGCAGTATTTT | CASSPGTAATQYF
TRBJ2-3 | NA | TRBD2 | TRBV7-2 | TGTGCCAGCAGCATAAGGACTAGCGGGAGAACTAGCACAGATACGCAGTATTTT | CASSIRTSGRTSTDTQYF
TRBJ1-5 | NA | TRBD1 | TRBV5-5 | TGTGCCAGCAGCCCCACAGGGGCTAGCAATCAGCCCCAGCATTTT | CASSPTGASNQPQHF
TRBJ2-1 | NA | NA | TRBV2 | TGTGCCAGCGTACTGGAGGGTGGCGGTGGCAATGAGCAGTTCTTC | CASVLEGGGGNEQFF
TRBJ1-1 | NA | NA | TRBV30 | TGTGCCTGGAGTGTATCACAGAACACTGAAGCTTTCTTT | CAWSVSQNTEAFF
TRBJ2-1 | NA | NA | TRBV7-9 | TGTGCCAGCAGTTGGTCCGAGGATGAGCAGTTCTTC | CASSWSEDEQFF
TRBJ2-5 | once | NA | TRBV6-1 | TGTGCCAGCAGTGATCCCAAGGACGGGTTCGAGACCCAGTACTTC | CASSDPKDGFETQYF
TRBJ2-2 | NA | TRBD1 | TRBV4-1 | TGCGCCAGCAGCCAAGGGACAGGGGATTTCGGGGAGCTGTTTTTT | CASSQGTGDFGELFF
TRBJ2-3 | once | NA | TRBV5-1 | TGCGCCAGCGACCCTGCCCCGGACAGCTCCACAGATACGCAGTATTTT | CASDPAPDSSTDTQYF
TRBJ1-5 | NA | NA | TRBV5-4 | TGTGCCAGCAGCTTGGGGGGATCTCAGCCCCAGCATTTT | CASSLGGSQPQHF
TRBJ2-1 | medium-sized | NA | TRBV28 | TGTGCCAGCAGTTTATTAGGCTGGAGCTCCTACAATGAGCAGTTCTTC | CASSLLGWSSYNEQFF
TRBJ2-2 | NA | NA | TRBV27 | TGTGCCAGCAGTTTCCCTCGGGGGCCTCCGCCCCGACTGGCGGGGGAGCTGTTTTTT | CASSFPRGPPPRLAGELFF
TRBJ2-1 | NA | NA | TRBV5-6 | TGTGCCAGCAGCTTGCAGCTCCGTAACAATGAGCAGTTCTTC | CASSLQLRNNEQFF
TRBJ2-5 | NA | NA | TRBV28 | TGTGCCAGCAGTCCCAACAAAGAGACCCAGTACTTC | CASSPNKETQYF
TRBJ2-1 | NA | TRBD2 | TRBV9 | TGTGCCAGCAGCCGGACTAGCGGGGGGAACAATGAGCAGTTCTTC | CASSRTSGGNNEQFF
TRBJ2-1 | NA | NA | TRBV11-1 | TGTGCCAGCAGCCTCCGATCGACTGGCAATGAGCAGTTCTTC | CASSLRSTGNEQFF
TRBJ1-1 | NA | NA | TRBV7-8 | TGTGCCAGCAGCTCGTACGACGGGAACACTGAAGCTTTCTTT | CASSSYDGNTEAFF
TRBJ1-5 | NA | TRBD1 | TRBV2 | TGTGCCAGCAGGGAGGGGGCCCAGCCCCAGCATTTT | CASREGAQPQHF
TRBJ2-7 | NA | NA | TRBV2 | TGTGCCAGCACTCGAGGGGGGGGAGGCTACGAGCAGTACTTC | CASTRGGGGYEQYF
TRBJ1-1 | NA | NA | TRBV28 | TGTGCCAGCAAATCACCCTCGACAGTCTCCACTGAAGCTTTCTTT | CASKSPSTVSTEAFF
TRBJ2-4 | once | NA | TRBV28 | TGTGCCAGCAGTTTCCTCCCCCAGGGAGCCAAAAACATTCAGTACTTC | CASSFLPQGAKNIQYF
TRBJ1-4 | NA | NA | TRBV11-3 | TGTGCCAGCAGCTACCCTAGAGGAATTGGAGGTGAAAAACTGTTTTTT | CASSYPRGIGGEKLFF
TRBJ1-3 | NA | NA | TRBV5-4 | TGTGCCAGCAGCGACCCGTCGTCCGGGACCGTTGGAAACACCATATATTTT | CASSDPSSGTVGNTIYF
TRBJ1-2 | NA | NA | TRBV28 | TGTGCCAGCAGTTCCGGCAGCCGCTATGGCTACACCTTC | CASSSGSRYGYTF
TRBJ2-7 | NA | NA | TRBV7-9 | TGTGCCAGCAGCTTAGACTACGAGCAGTACTTC | CASSLDYEQYF
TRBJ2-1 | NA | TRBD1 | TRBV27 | TGTGCCAGCAGTTTATCGAGGACAGGGGGCGATGAGCAGTTCTTC | CASSLSRTGGDEQFF